One TCR beta chain is described in this entry. Germline-derived CDR1 and CDR2 are SGHNT and YENEEA. V lost 5 bases and J lost 0; bases outside the gene matches: 4. This CDR3 is 16 amino acids long. Generated by immunoSEQ multiplex PCR, the TCRdb table keeps only in-frame clones and is missing some. Of fewer than 350,000 clones detected, 85% to 90% appear once; the ten largest clones hold 1.5% to 2%. These data are taken from a study of blood T cell repertoires in COVID-19. On the study more broadly: COVID-19 samples, acute and convalescent, were from the United States, Italy and Spain.

The rearrangement joins TRBV11-3 to TRBJ2-2; the match to TRBD1 covers 9 bases. The sequence was collected from a woman aged 18-29 years with acute COVID-19. Sequencing used PBMCs or T cells enriched from blood (not recorded which). The DNA for the CDR3 is TGTGCCAGCAGCAGGGACAGGGAGACGAACACCGGGGAGCTGTTTTTT. Amino acids: CASSRDRETNTGELFF.